The 8 T cell receptor beta chains listed next were all sequenced from one sample in a study of blood T cell repertoires in COVID-19. Assay: immunoSEQ multiplex PCR; the TCRdb copy retains only in-frame clones and omits some. The sample consists of 45,000 to 50,000 clones, 85% to 90% of them appearing once. Material: peripheral blood. These receptor sequences come from a human donor in a cohort sampled during active COVID-19.

The genes are TRBV11-3 and TRBJ2-7, with 8 nucleotides matching TRBD2. The J segment lost 7 bases and the V segment lost 1 base, leaving 3 bases of the junction unmatched. The CDR3 sequence is 13 residues long. Germline values: CDR1 SGHNT, CDR2 YENEEA. CDR3 coding DNA: TGTGCCAGCAGCTTAGCTGCTAGCGGGGAGCAGTACTTC. Translated, it gives CASSLAASGEQYF.

The genes are TRBV5-1 and TRBJ1-6, with 9 bases fitting TRBD1. Germline values: CDR1 SGHRS, CDR2 YFSETQ. The CDR3 is 21 amino acids. J gave up 9 bases and V 1 base, and 23 bases lay outside the gene matches. The CDR3 spells CASSLLPPPGQGAMGGSPLHF. The CDR3 region has the DNA TGCGCCAGCAGCTTGCTTCCCCCTCCGGGACAGGGCGCAATGGGGGGTTCACCCCTCCACTTT.

The count of this clone is one. This chain links TRBV28 with TRBJ2-7, with D possibly TRBD2 on 6 matching bases. The germline V gene encodes CDR1 MDHEN and CDR2 SYDVKM. The V gene lost 8 bases and the J gene lost 2 bases, with 10 bases spanning the gap. This CDR3 is built from 12 residues. The CDR3 sequence: CASRGFAYEQYF. Written as DNA, the CDR3 is TGTGCCAGCCGGGGGTTTGCCTACGAGCAGTACTTC.

The chain recombines TRBV6-6 with TRBJ1-2, with D possibly matching TRBD1 (5 bases). The CDR3 consists of 13 residues. The germline CDR1 and CDR2 sequences are MNHNY and SVGAGI (reference sequence). V was trimmed by 4 bases and J by 6 bases, leaving 12 bases between them. Here the CDR3 reads CASSFREGNGYTF. The DNA for the CDR3 is TGTGCCAGCAGTTTCAGGGAAGGGAATGGCTACACCTTC.

This clone was seen a handful of times. This chain uses TRBV5-4 with TRBJ1-5; D possibly corresponds to TRBD1 (5 bases). V was clipped by 3 bases and J by 0 bases, with 10 bases between them. Looked up from germline, CDR1 is SGHNT and CDR2 is YYREEE (reference sequence). The CDR3 spans 15 residues. The CDR3 region has the DNA TGTGCCAGCAGCTCGTCGACAGATAGCAATCAGCCCCAGCATTTT. Amino acids: CASSSSTDSNQPQHF.

The V and J genes are TRBV9 and TRBJ2-1, with 7 bases that match TRBD2. V lost 3 bases, J lost 7 bases, and 7 bases stayed unmatched. The CDR3 spans 14 residues. CDR1 is SGDLS and CDR2 is YYNGEE in the germline V gene. The CDR3 loop reads CASSARDYPNEQFF. The CDR3 DNA reads TGTGCCAGCAGCGCCCGGGACTACCCGAATGAGCAGTTCTTC.

CDR3 sequence reads: CASSLLQYNEQFF. The CDR3 DNA reads TGTGCCAGCAGTTTACTACAGTACAATGAGCAGTTCTTC. The rearrangement links TRBV12-3 or TRBV12-4 to TRBJ2-1; D gene uncertain. CDR3 size: 13 residues. V lost 2 bases and J 4 bases, leaving 6 bases between the germline ends.

The CDR3 protein is CASSHGGNTEAFF. DNA for the CDR3: TGTGCCAGTAGCCACGGGGGGAACACTGAAGCTTTCTTT. The J gene is TRBJ1-1, the V gene TRBV19, with a possible D match to TRBD1 (5 bases). Trimming removed 6 bases from V and 1 base from J, with 9 bases in between. The V gene's germline CDR1 is LNHDA and CDR2 SQIVND (reference sequence). The CDR3 has 13 amino acids.